This T cell receptor (beta chain) came from a study of identical twins. Study observations and caveats: An excess of low generation probability was shown by twin-shared out-of-frame alpha sequences.

Each CDR3 protein is one row after TCRdb ran MiXCR on the 5' RACE reads. The sample lists around 550,000 distinct CDR3 sequences, roughly 15% occurring once. The CDR3 is 13 amino acids. After removal of 6 bases from V and 10 bases from J, the junction contained 11 bases not matched to a gene. At least ten counts were recorded for this clonotype. Its antigen is still unknown. These same data were also listed under a study on yellow fever vaccine responses in identical twins.

The source is a woman between 18 and 29 years old in good health. Sequenced: CD4+ T cells sorted from blood. The chain joins TRBV12-3 or TRBV12-4 to TRBJ1-1; 7 bases align to TRBD1. CDR3 amino acids: CASRSTGTARAFF. CDR3 coding DNA: TGTGCCAGCAGAAGTACCGGGACAGCGAGAGCTTTCTTT.